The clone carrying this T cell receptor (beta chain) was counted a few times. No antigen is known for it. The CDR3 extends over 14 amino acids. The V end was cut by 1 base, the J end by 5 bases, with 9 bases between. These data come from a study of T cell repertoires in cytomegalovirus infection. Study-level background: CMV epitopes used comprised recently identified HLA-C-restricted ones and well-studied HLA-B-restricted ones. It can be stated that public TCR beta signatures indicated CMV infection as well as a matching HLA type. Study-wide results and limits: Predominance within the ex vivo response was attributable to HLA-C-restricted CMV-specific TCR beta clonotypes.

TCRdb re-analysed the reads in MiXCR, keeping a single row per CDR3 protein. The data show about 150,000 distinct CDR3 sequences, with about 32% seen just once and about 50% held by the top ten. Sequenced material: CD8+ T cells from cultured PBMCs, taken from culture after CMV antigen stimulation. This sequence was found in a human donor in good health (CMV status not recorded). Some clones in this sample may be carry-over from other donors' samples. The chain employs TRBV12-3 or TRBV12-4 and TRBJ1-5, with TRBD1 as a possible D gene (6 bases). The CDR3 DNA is TGTGCCAGCAGTTTAGATCAGGGGCATCAGCCCCAGCATTTT. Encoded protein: CASSLDQGHQPQHF.